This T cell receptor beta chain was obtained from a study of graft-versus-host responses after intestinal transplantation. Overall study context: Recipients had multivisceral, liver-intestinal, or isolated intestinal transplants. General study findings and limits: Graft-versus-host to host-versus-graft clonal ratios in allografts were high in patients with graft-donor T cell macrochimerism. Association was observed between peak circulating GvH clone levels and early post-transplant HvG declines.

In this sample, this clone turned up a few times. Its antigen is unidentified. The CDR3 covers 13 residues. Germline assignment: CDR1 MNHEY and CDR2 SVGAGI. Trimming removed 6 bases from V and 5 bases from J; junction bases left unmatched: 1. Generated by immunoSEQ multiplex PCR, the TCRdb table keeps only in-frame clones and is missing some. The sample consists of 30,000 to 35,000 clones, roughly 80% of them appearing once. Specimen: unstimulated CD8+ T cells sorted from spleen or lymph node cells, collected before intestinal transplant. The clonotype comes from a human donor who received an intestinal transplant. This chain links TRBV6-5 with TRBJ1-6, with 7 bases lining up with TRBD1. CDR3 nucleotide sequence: TGTGCCAGCAGGGACAGGAATAATTCACCCCTCCACTTT. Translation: CASRDRNNSPLHF.